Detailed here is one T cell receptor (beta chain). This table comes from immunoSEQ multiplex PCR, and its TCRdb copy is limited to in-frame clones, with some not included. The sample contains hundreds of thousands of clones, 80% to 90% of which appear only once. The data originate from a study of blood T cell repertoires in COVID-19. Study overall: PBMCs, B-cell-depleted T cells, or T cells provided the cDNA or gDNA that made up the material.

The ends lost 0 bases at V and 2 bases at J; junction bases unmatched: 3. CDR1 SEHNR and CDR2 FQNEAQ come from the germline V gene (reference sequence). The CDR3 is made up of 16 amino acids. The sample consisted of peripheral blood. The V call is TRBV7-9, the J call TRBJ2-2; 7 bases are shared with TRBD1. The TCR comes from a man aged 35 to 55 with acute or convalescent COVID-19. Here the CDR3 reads CASSLADRVNTGELFF. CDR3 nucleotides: TGTGCCAGCAGCTTAGCCGACAGGGTAAACACCGGGGAGCTGTTTTTT.